These 18 T cell receptor beta chains came from one sample sequenced in a study of cytomegalovirus exposure and HLA in healthy donors. PCR primers comprised 60 Vbeta and 13 Jbeta primers. Measured with immunoSEQ multiplex PCR; TCRdb has only the in-frame clones, and not every one. The sample lists 100,000 to 150,000 clones, roughly 80% seen once, with 1.3% to 1.5% in the top ten. Sequenced sample: PBMCs. The receptors come from a female donor in good health and CMV-seronegative.

The gene calls are TRBV15 and TRBJ2-7; TRBD2 is a possible D gene (6 bases). The V gene's germline CDR1 is LNHNV and CDR2 YYDKDF (reference sequence). This CDR3 region has 17 residues. Trimming stripped 1 base from V and 2 bases from J, with 18 bases between. The CDR3 bases are TGTGCCACCAGCAGAGTACCCGCGGGGAGCGGACCCTACGAGCAGTACTTC. It is translated as CATSRVPAGSGPYEQYF.

The chain uses TRBV30 and TRBJ1-5; maybe TRBD1 (5 bases). The CDR3 has 14 residues. Trimming took off 0 bases at V and 7 bases at J, with 13 bases between the two ends. Germline V gene data show CDR1 as GTSNPN and CDR2 as SVGIG (reference sequence). The CDR3 loop is CAWSVDGGGQPQHF. For the CDR3, the DNA is TGTGCCTGGAGTGTTGATGGGGGAGGCCAGCCCCAGCATTTT.

This clone has more than one count but fewer than ten. V gene TRBV27 combines with J gene TRBJ1-1; no clear D gene. CDR3 size: 13 residues. V was cut by 6 bases and J by 5 bases, with 13 bases left in between. CDR1 MNHEY and CDR2 SMNVEV come from the germline V gene (reference sequence). The CDR3 protein is CASRSWERTEAFF. Here the CDR3 DNA reads TGTGCCAGCAGGTCATGGGAGAGGACTGAAGCTTTCTTT.

The chain uses TRBV6-6 and TRBJ1-1, with D possibly TRBD1 on 5 matching bases. The CDR3 is 14 residues long. V was cut by 7 bases and J by 2 bases, with 14 bases left in between. Germline V gene sequence: CDR1 MNHNY, CDR2 SVGAGI (reference sequence). CDR3 in DNA: TGTGCCAGCATGGTAGGGGCGCTAAACACTGAAGCTTTCTTT. This translates into CASMVGALNTEAFF.

This clone was recorded a few times. The chain has TRBV5-4 and TRBJ2-3; the match to TRBD2 covers 7 bases. V shed 2 bases and J 1 base; nucleotides not matched to a gene: 7. This CDR3 is 16 amino acids long. The germline V gene has CDR1 SGHNT and CDR2 YYREEE (reference sequence). This CDR3 is CASSLRAGWGTDTQYF. The CDR3 DNA follows: TGTGCCAGCAGCTTAAGAGCGGGATGGGGCACAGATACGCAGTATTTT.

In DNA, the CDR3 is TGTGCCAGCAGGACAGGGAACACTGAAGCTTTCTTT. Protein sequence: CASRTGNTEAFF. The chain recombines TRBV6-5 with TRBJ1-1; D perhaps matches TRBD1 (6 bases). Trimming stripped 6 bases from V and 1 base from J, with 6 bases between. CDR1 is MNHEY and CDR2 is SVGAGI in the germline V gene. This CDR3 has 12 residues.

This chain connects TRBV5-1 to TRBJ2-7; the D is unclear. Deletions cut 6 bases from V and 3 bases from J, with 10 bases between. This CDR3 has 12 amino acids. The V gene's germline CDR1 is SGHRS and CDR2 YFSETQ. DNA for the CDR3: TGCGCCAGCAACAACGCGGACTACGAGCAGTACTTC. Translated, it gives CASNNADYEQYF.

This clone showed up just a few times. The chain couples TRBV7-2 to TRBJ2-5; D call uncertain. The J call may be incorrect, as the DNA end agrees better with TRBJ2-7. This CDR3 spans 15 amino acids. Per the germline V gene, CDR1 is SGHTA and CDR2 is FQGNSA. The CDR3, as DNA: TGTGCCAGCAGCTCCCACAGTGGGCCGGTACGCGAGCAGTACTTC. Its protein is CASSSHSGPVREQYF.

CDR3 residues: CASSVGGSETQYF. The CDR3 region has the DNA TGTGCCAGCAGCGTGGGCGGGAGTGAGACCCAGTACTTC. The chain links TRBV6-6 to TRBJ2-5; 7 bases are shared with TRBD2. Trimming at V came to 6 bases and at J to 5 bases, leaving 6 bases not matched to a gene. Germline CDR1 is MNHNY and CDR2 is SVGAGI (reference sequence). The CDR3 consists of 13 residues.

The chain combines TRBV20-1 with TRBJ2-5, with unresolved D. This CDR3 region has 11 residues. Trimming left V 0 bases short and J 11 bases short, with 10 bases between. Germline CDR1 is DFQATT and CDR2 is SNEGSKA (reference sequence). CDR3 residues: CSAREDGEQYF. The CDR3 bases are TGCAGTGCTAGAGAGGATGGAGAGCAGTACTTC.

The rearrangement links TRBV11-3 to TRBJ2-7; D gene unclear. From germline, CDR1 is SGHNT and CDR2 YENEEA. The CDR3 is 14 residues long. V was cut by 1 base and J by 0 bases, with 7 bases left in between. The CDR3 here is CASSLGASSYEQYF. As DNA, the CDR3 is TGTGCCAGCAGCTTAGGGGCCAGCTCCTACGAGCAGTACTTC.

This clone was counted between two and nine times. The gene calls are TRBV11-2 and TRBJ1-2, with 7 bases fitting TRBD1. The CDR3 length is 13 residues. After removal of 0 bases from V and 8 bases from J, the junction contained 3 bases not matched to a gene. Per germline, CDR1 SGHAT and CDR2 FQNNGV. CDR3 amino acids: CASSLDRGSGYTF. The DNA of the CDR3 is TGTGCCAGCAGCTTAGACAGGGGGAGCGGCTACACCTTC.

The DNA for the CDR3 is TGTGCCAGCAGCTCTCGGGGGAACACCGGGGAGCTGTTTTTT. Amino acid sequence: CASSSRGNTGELFF. This sequence joins TRBV7-3 and TRBJ2-2; TRBD2 is a possible D gene (5 bases). The germline gives CDR1 SGHTA, CDR2 FQGTGA. CDR3 size: 14 residues. The V gene lost 4 bases and the J gene lost 1 base, with 7 bases spanning the gap.

The rearrangement links TRBV6-5 to TRBJ1-3; D unresolved. The CDR3 has 14 amino acids. V lost 2 bases and J lost 9, with 14 bases in between. Germline CDR1 MNHEY, CDR2 SVGAGI. The CDR3 DNA reads as TGTGCCAGCAGTTACGGGGAGGATAAGGGCACCATATATTTT. It specifies CASSYGEDKGTIYF.

The rearrangement joins TRBV5-1 to TRBJ2-2, with 14 bases that match TRBD2. Germline V gene lookup returns CDR1 SGHRS and CDR2 YFSETQ. After removal of 4 bases from V and 5 bases from J, the junction contained 7 bases not matched to a gene. The CDR3 covers 17 residues. CDR3 sequence reads: CASSKTSGRVGTGELFF. The CDR3 DNA is TGCGCCAGCAGCAAGACTAGCGGGAGGGTAGGGACCGGGGAGCTGTTTTTT. The whole variable domain, remainder taken from reference TRBV5-1 and TRBJ2-2, is KAGVTQTPRYLIKTRGQQVTLSCSPISGHRSVSWYQQTPGQGLQFLFEYFSETQRNKGNFPGRFSGRQFSNSRSEMNVSTLELGDSALYLCASSKTSGRVGTGELFFGEGSRLTVL.

This chain connects TRBV10-3 to TRBJ2-6, with D possibly being TRBD1 (5 bases). The CDR3 runs to 15 residues. Per the germline V gene, CDR1 is ENHRY and CDR2 is SYGVKD. V was pared by 5 bases and J by 0 bases, with 8 bases between. CDR3 DNA sequence: TGTGCCATCAGTTCACAGGTCTCTGGGGCCAACGTCCTGACTTTC. This encodes CAISSQVSGANVLTF.

The chain joins TRBV5-4 to TRBJ2-3, with TRBD2 identical over 9 bases. Germline V CDR1 and CDR2: SGHNT, YYREEE (reference sequence). CDR3 length equals 16 residues. Trimming took 4 bases from V and 0 from J; bases not matched to a gene: 6. CDR3 nucleotides: TGTGCCAGCAGCGGGCCCGGGACTAGCAGCACAGATACGCAGTATTTT. It is translated as CASSGPGTSSTDTQYF.

This clone was picked up one time. This chain connects TRBV4-1 to TRBJ1-5; no definite D call. Germline assignment: CDR1 MGHRA and CDR2 YSYEKL. The V end was cut by 4 bases, the J end by 0 bases, with 19 bases between. CDR3 length: 18 amino acids. The chain's CDR3 is CASSPSPPSTNSNQPQHF. The DNA for the CDR3 is TGCGCCAGCAGCCCCTCCCCTCCTTCGACAAATAGCAATCAGCCCCAGCATTTT.